This T cell receptor beta chain was identified during a study of Ad26.COV2.S vaccination and SARS-CoV-2 variants. Using immunoSEQ multiplex PCR, the repertoire was profiled, and TCRdb retains in-frame clones only, with some absent. Seen here are 300,000 to 350,000 clones, 88% observed once, and the top ten hold 6.4%. Findings and caveats of the study: The placebo group had lower spike-specific TCR breadth than the vaccine recipients did.

Germline values: CDR1 SGHAT, CDR2 FQDESV (reference sequence). V was shortened by 1 base and J by 6 bases, with 12 bases between the two germline ends. The CDR3 has 15 residues. As to this clone: Antigen specificity is unknown.

Treatment denoted: around 19 received Ad26.COV2.S at low or high dose, single or two shots; 5 received placebo; per-sample allocation not given. The samples were gathered on day 63 after the first injection of vaccine or placebo. Recruitment in Boston yielded a donor of adult age, 18-55 years. Participants' vaccine, an Ad26 vector, delivered Wuhan-strain SARS-CoV-2 spike. The chain employs TRBV11-1 and TRBJ2-2; the D is unclear. The TCR sequence derives from a person between 18 and 59 years old who received the Ad26.COV2.S COVID-19 vaccine or a placebo. The material was peripheral blood, obtained in a trial of Ad26.COV2.S vaccine versus placebo. The CDR3 is CASSLGTAIPGELFF. CDR3 sequence (DNA): TGTGCCAGCAGCTTAGGGACCGCGATTCCCGGGGAGCTGTTTTTT.